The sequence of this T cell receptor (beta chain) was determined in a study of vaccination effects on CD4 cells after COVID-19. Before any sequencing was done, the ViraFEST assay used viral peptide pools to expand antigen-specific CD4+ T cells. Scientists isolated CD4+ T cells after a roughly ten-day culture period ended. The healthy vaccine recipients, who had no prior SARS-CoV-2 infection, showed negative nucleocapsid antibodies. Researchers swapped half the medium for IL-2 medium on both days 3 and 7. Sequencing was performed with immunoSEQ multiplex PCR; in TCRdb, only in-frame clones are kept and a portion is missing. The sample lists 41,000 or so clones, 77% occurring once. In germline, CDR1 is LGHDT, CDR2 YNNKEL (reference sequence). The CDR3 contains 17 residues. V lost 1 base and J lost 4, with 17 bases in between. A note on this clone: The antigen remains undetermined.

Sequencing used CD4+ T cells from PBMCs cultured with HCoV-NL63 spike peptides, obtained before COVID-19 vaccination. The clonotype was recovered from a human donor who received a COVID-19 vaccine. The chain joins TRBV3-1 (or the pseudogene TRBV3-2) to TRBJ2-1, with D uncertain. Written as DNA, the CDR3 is TGTGCCAGCAGCCAAGGAGAGCCGGACCCAATATACAATGAGCAGTTCTTC. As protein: CASSQGEPDPIYNEQFF.